This TCR beta chain was obtained from a study of T cell responses to AZD1222 COVID-19 vaccine. The study, taken as a whole, reports: After the peak T cell response, and only then, were repertoires sampled.

This CDR3 is built from 15 residues. Per germline, CDR1 SGHRS and CDR2 YFSETQ. V dropped 0 bases and J dropped 3; count of bases not matched to a gene: 4. Generated by immunoSEQ multiplex PCR, the TCRdb table keeps only in-frame clones and is missing some. Counted here are 57,000 or so clones, about 85% occurring once; the ten biggest clones make up roughly a fifth. Concerning this clone itself: Its antigen is not identified.

V usage is TRBV5-1 and J usage is TRBJ2-7; 9 bases line up with TRBD1. Sequenced here: peripheral blood, sampled on day 0 of MenACWY control vaccination. This clonotype was sampled from an adult in good health. The CDR3 DNA reads as TGCGCCAGCAGCTTGGGTGGGACAGGGAGCTACGAGCAGTACTTC. Translated, it gives CASSLGGTGSYEQYF.